The 17 T cell receptor beta chains in this list originate from one sample, sequenced in a study of T cells in localized non-small cell lung cancer. The method was immunoSEQ multiplex PCR; TCRdb's version includes in-frame clones alone and lacks a portion of them. The sample yields roughly 35,000 clones, 70% to 90% seen once. Source: peripheral blood, taken before any cancer treatment. The source is a woman aged 40-69 years with stage I lung adenocarcinoma.

The chain combines TRBV2 with TRBJ1-6; 10 bases map to TRBD1. The germline gives CDR1 SNHLY, CDR2 FYNNEI. V shed 3 bases, J shed 7 bases, and the junction held 6 bases outside the gene matches. CDR3 length: 16 residues. In DNA, the CDR3 is TGTGCCAGCAGTGACCCCTGGACAGGGGGGAATTCACCCCTCCACTTT. It codes for CASSDPWTGGNSPLHF.

CDR3 loop: CASSHPSRIEQYF. The CDR3, as DNA: TGTGCCAGCAGCCACCCCAGTCGCATCGAGCAGTACTTC. The chain recombines TRBV5-5 with TRBJ2-7; D uncertain. CDR3 length: 13 amino acids. The germline V and J ends were trimmed by 4 bases and 6 bases, with 14 bases remaining between them. Germline CDR1 and CDR2: SGHKS and YYEKEE (reference sequence).

This chain uses TRBV6-6 with TRBJ1-4; D is unresolved. The germline V gene encodes CDR1 MNHNY and CDR2 SVGAGI (reference sequence). There are 13 residues in the CDR3. The V end was cut by 9 bases, the J end by 3 bases, with 11 bases between. The CDR3: CASTPGANEKLFF. CDR3 DNA sequence: TGTGCCAGTACCCCGGGTGCTAATGAAAAACTGTTTTTT.

The chain uses TRBV4-3 and TRBJ2-7; TRBD1 might be the D (6 bases). The CDR3 loop spans 16 amino acids. Germline CDR1 reads LGHNA; CDR2 reads YSLEER. V dropped 0 bases and J dropped 6 bases, with 18 bases sitting between them. The CDR3 DNA reads TGCGCCAGCAGCCAAGATAATGGGAACAGGGCCTCCGAGCAGTACTTC. Translated, it gives CASSQDNGNRASEQYF.

The J gene is TRBJ2-1, the V gene TRBV28; maybe TRBD2 (5 bases). This CDR3 spans 11 amino acids. Germline CDR1 reads MDHEN; CDR2 reads SYDVKM. Between the trimmed V and J ends, which lost 4 bases and 7 bases, there was a span of 5 bases. In DNA form, the CDR3 reads TGTGCCAGCAGTTCGGGAAATGAGCAGTTCTTC. Its translation: CASSSGNEQFF.

CDR3 amino acids: CASSQQGDLAKNIQYF. The CDR3 DNA follows: TGTGCCAGCAGTCAACAGGGAGACTTAGCCAAAAACATTCAGTACTTC. V and J are TRBV28 and TRBJ2-4; TRBD1 is a possible D gene (6 bases). This CDR3 is 16 amino acids long. V shed 5 bases and J shed 0 bases, with 14 bases lying between them. Germline V gene data show CDR1 as MDHEN and CDR2 as SYDVKM.

This chain uses TRBV4-3 with TRBJ2-5; tentative D call: TRBD2 (5 bases). CDR1 LGHNA and CDR2 YSLEER come from the germline V gene. CDR3 length: 20 amino acids. Trimming removed 1 base at V and 5 bases at J, with 29 bases between. The CDR3 coding sequence is TGCGCCAGCAGCCAAGGTTACTTGAGTATAGGATTGACTACTACTGAGACCCAGTACTTC. Translated, it gives CASSQGYLSIGLTTTETQYF.

This sequence joins TRBV5-5 and TRBJ1-1; D is perhaps TRBD1 (5 bases). Per the germline V gene, CDR1 is SGHKS and CDR2 is YYEKEE (reference sequence). Deletions cut 0 bases from V and 4 bases from J, with 16 bases between. The CDR3 runs to 16 residues. Here the CDR3 reads CASSLVPGRFSTEAFF. For the CDR3, the DNA is TGTGCCAGCAGCTTGGTCCCGGGACGATTTAGCACTGAAGCTTTCTTT. The full variable domain, rest sourced from reference TRBV5-5 and TRBJ1-1, is DAGVTQSPTHLIKTRGQQVTLRCSPISGHKSVSWYQQVLGQGPQFIFQYYEKEERGRGNFPDRFSARQFPNYSSELNVNALLLGDSALYLCASSLVPGRFSTEAFFGQGTRLTVV.

This clone was seen just once. Written as DNA, the CDR3 is TGCGCCAGCAGCCAATCTCGGGGCTACTACAATGAGCAGTTCTTC. It translates to CASSQSRGYYNEQFF. The rearrangement joins TRBV4-3 to TRBJ2-1, with D perhaps matching TRBD1 or TRBD2 (5 bases each). Germline CDR1 reads LGHNA; CDR2 reads YSLEER. This CDR3 is 15 amino acids long. V lost 2 bases, J lost 3 bases, and 11 bases lay in between.

The rearrangement joins TRBV28 to TRBJ1-5; perhaps TRBD1 as D (5 bases). Trimming removed 6 bases from V and 6 bases from J, with 15 bases in between. Germline values: CDR1 MDHEN, CDR2 SYDVKM. CDR3 length equals 14 residues. For the CDR3, the DNA is TGTGCCAGCAGATACGAACAGGAGGGTCAGCCCCAGCATTTT. This gives the protein CASRYEQEGQPQHF.

The rearrangement joins TRBV4-2 to TRBJ1-2; D perhaps matches TRBD1 (5 bases). V was shortened by 0 bases and J by 14 bases, with 19 bases between the two germline ends. This CDR3 has 14 amino acids. The V gene's germline CDR1 is LGHNA and CDR2 YNFKEQ. CDR3 nucleotide sequence: TGTGCCAGCAGCCAAGACGGGGCTCATTCGGGGGGGACCTTC. This encodes CASSQDGAHSGGTF.

This clone was found once. The chain links TRBV5-4 to TRBJ2-2; TRBD1 matches 8 bases. J lost 7 bases, V lost 5 bases, and 7 bases had no gene match. Germline CDR1 reads SGHNT; CDR2 reads YYREEE (reference sequence). The CDR3 has 14 amino acids. DNA for the CDR3: TGTGCCAGCAGGTTGACAGGGGCGGGCGGGGAGCTGTTTTTT. It is translated as CASRLTGAGGELFF.

J is TRBJ1-2 and V is TRBV4-1; maybe TRBD1 (6 bases). The CDR3 has 16 residues. V shed 2 bases and J shed 4 bases, with 17 bases lying between them. Germline CDR1 reads MGHRA; CDR2 reads YSYEKL. The chain's CDR3 is CASSQSTGGGGYGYTF. The CDR3 coding sequence is TGCGCCAGCAGCCAAAGTACTGGGGGCGGTGGCTATGGCTACACCTTC.

The chain recombines TRBV14 with TRBJ2-3; 9 positions match TRBD1. J was trimmed by 6 bases and V by 6 bases; bases with no gene match: 4. The germline V gene has CDR1 SGHDN and CDR2 FVKESK. There are 13 residues in the CDR3. CDR3 loop: CASSWDRADTQYF. The CDR3 bases are TGTGCCAGCAGTTGGGACAGGGCGGATACGCAGTATTTT.

V is TRBV7-9 and J is TRBJ1-1, with a possible D match to TRBD1 (5 bases). This CDR3 contains 13 residues. Between the trimmed V and J ends, which lost 8 bases and 3 bases, there was a span of 13 bases. Germline V gives CDR1 SEHNR, CDR2 FQNEAQ (reference sequence). CDR3 residues: CASGSQGDTEAFF. The CDR3 DNA reads TGTGCCAGCGGGTCCCAGGGAGACACTGAAGCTTTCTTT. Looking up the rest from reference TRBV7-9 and TRBJ1-1 gives the full variable domain: DTGVSQNPRHKITKRGQNVTFRCDPISEHNRLYWYRQTLGQGPEFLTYFQNEAQLEKSRLLSDRFSAERPKGSFSTLEIQRTEQGDSAMYLCASGSQGDTEAFFGQGTRLTVV.

The genes are TRBV4-3 and TRBJ1-5; no clear D. Looked up from germline, CDR1 is LGHNA and CDR2 is YSLEER. V shed 0 bases and J shed 4 bases, with 16 bases lying between them. CDR3 length: 17 amino acids. The CDR3 loop is CASSQDAGRSANQPQHF. CDR3 in DNA: TGCGCCAGCAGCCAAGATGCAGGCAGATCCGCTAATCAGCCCCAGCATTTT.

This sequence joins TRBV4-1 and TRBJ2-1; D unresolved. Germline values: CDR1 MGHRA, CDR2 YSYEKL. The CDR3 covers 19 residues. V dropped 4 bases and J dropped 7 bases, with 29 bases sitting between them. Here the CDR3 reads CASSRRFSPSGRGQNEQFF. CDR3 DNA sequence: TGCGCCAGCAGCCGACGATTCTCGCCCAGTGGGCGAGGTCAGAATGAGCAGTTCTTC.